These 4 T cell receptor beta chains originate from one sample sequenced in a study of blood T cell repertoires in COVID-19. Sequencing was performed with immunoSEQ multiplex PCR; in TCRdb, only in-frame clones are kept and a portion is missing. The sample contains some 250,000 clones, around 87% of which appear only once. Sample: peripheral blood. Receptors were obtained from a woman in her sixties with COVID-19, enrolled during active disease.

This clone was detected once. The CDR3 here is CATSRVDLGGEQYF. CDR3 nucleotides: TGTGCCACCAGCAGAGTCGACCTCGGGGGCGAGCAGTACTTC. The V and J genes are TRBV15 and TRBJ2-7; the D gene is possibly TRBD2 (6 bases). Germline V gene lookup returns CDR1 LNHNV and CDR2 YYDKDF (reference sequence). V lost 1 base, J lost 6 bases, and 13 bases lay in between. The CDR3 runs to 14 residues.

This chain joins TRBV21-1 and TRBJ2-7; no check of the table's D call, TRBD1, against the DNA was made. TRBV21-1 is a listed pseudogene. The CDR3 loop spans 15 amino acids. The chain's CDR3 is CASSNQGKTAYEQYF. The CDR3 nucleotides read TGTGCCAGCAGCAATCAGGGAAAGACAGCCTACGAGCAGTACTTC.

This rearrangement joins TRBV5-8 to TRBJ2-3, with 8 bases fitting TRBD1. Germline CDR1 is SGHTS and CDR2 is YDEGEE. V lost 3 bases and J lost 9; bases outside the gene matches: 12. CDR3 size: 15 residues. The CDR3 DNA sequence: TGTGCCAGCAGCTATGGGACAGGAGTCTTTTTGACGCAGTATTTT. It is translated as CASSYGTGVFLTQYF.

This rearrangement joins TRBV6-5 to TRBJ1-1; D is possibly TRBD1 (5 bases). The V gene's germline CDR1 is MNHEY and CDR2 SVGAGI. Trimming shortened V by 2 bases and J by 1 base, and 14 bases separated the two germline ends. This CDR3 has 16 residues. CDR3 amino acids: CASSYRGGAGNTEAFF. CDR3 DNA sequence: TGTGCCAGCAGTTACCGGGGAGGGGCTGGGAACACTGAAGCTTTCTTT.